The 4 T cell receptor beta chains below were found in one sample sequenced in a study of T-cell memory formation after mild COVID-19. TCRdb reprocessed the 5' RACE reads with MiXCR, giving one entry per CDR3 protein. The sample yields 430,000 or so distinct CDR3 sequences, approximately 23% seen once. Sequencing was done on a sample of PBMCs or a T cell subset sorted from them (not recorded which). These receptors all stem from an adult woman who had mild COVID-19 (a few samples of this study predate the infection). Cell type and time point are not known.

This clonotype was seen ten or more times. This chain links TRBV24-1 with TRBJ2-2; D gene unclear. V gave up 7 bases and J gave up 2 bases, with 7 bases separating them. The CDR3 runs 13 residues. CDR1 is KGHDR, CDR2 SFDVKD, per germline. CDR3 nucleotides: TGTGCCACCAGCAGATTTAACACCGGGGAGCTGTTTTTT. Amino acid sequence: CATSRFNTGELFF.

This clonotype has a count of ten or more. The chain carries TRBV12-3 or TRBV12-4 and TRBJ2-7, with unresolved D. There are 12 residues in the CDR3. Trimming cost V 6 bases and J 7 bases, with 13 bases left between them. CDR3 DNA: TGTGCCAGCAGCCAAGTTATGGGGGAGCAGTACTTC. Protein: CASSQVMGEQYF.

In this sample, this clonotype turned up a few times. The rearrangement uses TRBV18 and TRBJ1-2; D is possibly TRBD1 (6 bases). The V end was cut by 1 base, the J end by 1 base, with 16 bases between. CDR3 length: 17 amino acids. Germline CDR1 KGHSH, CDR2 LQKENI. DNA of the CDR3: TGTGCCAGCTCACCACGACAGGCGACAACTCTTAACTATGGCTACACCTTC. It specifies CASSPRQATTLNYGYTF.

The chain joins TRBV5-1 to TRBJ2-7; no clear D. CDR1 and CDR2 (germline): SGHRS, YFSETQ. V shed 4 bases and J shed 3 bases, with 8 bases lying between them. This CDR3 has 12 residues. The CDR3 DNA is TGCGCCAGCAGCCCAGACTTCTACGAGCAGTACTTC. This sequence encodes CASSPDFYEQYF.